These 9 T cell receptor beta chains were sequenced from one sample in a study of T cell repertoires in cytomegalovirus infection. These TCRs' antigens remain unknown. TCRdb fed the reads into MiXCR, producing one record per CDR3 protein. Of 100,000 to 150,000 distinct CDR3 sequences listed, about 32% are singletons. The sequenced sample was CD8+ T cells from cultured PBMCs, obtained from culture after CMV antigen stimulation. The receptors shown here come from a human donor in good health (CMV status not recorded). Some clones in this sample may be carry-over from other donors' samples.

In DNA form, the CDR3 reads TGTGCCAGCAGCCTTCCTACAAACACTGAAGCTTTCTTT. Amino acids: CASSLPTNTEAFF. The gene calls are TRBV7-1 and TRBJ1-1; D is unclear. TRBV7-1 is an ORF, and what it does is uncertain. The germline V and J ends were trimmed by 5 bases and 2 bases, with 9 bases remaining between them. This CDR3 is 13 amino acids long.

This chain joins TRBV27 and TRBJ2-2, with a possible D match to TRBD1 (5 bases). Between the trimmed V and J ends, which lost 6 bases and 0 bases, there was a span of 11 bases. Germline assignment: CDR1 MNHEY and CDR2 SMNVEV (reference sequence). This CDR3 comprises 15 residues. The CDR3 protein is CASRIDRSNTGELFF. The CDR3 DNA follows: TGTGCCAGCAGGATTGACAGATCGAACACCGGGGAGCTGTTTTTT.

This clonotype was recorded once. The rearrangement joins TRBV5-1 to TRBJ2-7; D uncertain. This CDR3 contains 13 residues. The germline V gene has CDR1 SGHRS and CDR2 YFSETQ. The V gene lost 3 bases and the J gene lost 1 base, with 8 bases spanning the gap. The CDR3: CASSYTPSYEQYF. Here the CDR3 DNA reads TGCGCCAGCAGCTATACCCCTTCCTACGAGCAGTACTTC.

CDR3 coding DNA: TGTGCCAGCAGTGAAGGTCACATTACGGGCTACGAGCAGTACTTC. Translation: CASSEGHITGYEQYF. The J gene is TRBJ2-7, the V gene TRBV6-1, with D hard to call. Germline V lookup: CDR1 MNHNS, CDR2 SASEGT. V lost 1 base to trimming and J lost 3 bases, with 13 bases between them. The CDR3 runs to 15 residues.

This chain links TRBV4-1 with TRBJ2-7; the D is unclear. Trimming pared 4 bases from V and 3 bases from J, leaving 10 bases between. The CDR3 loop spans 13 amino acids. Per the germline V gene, CDR1 is MGHRA and CDR2 is YSYEKL. In DNA form, the CDR3 reads TGCGCCAGCAGCCGAACGGACGGCTACGAGCAGTACTTC. Translating it yields CASSRTDGYEQYF.

This chain connects TRBV6-1 to TRBJ1-2, with D possibly TRBD1 on 5 matching bases. The CDR3 extends over 17 amino acids. Germline loops: CDR1 MNHNS, CDR2 SASEGT. The germline V and J ends were trimmed by 2 bases and 0 bases, with 16 bases remaining between them. The CDR3 here is CASSELGMGLSNYGYTF. The DNA for the CDR3 is TGTGCCAGCAGTGAATTGGGTATGGGGCTTTCTAACTATGGCTACACCTTC.

This clonotype was seen at least ten times. V and J are TRBV7-2 and TRBJ1-6; D ambiguous. The CDR3 extends over 17 amino acids. The V end was cut by 1 base, the J end by 0 bases, with 10 bases between. Germline V gene lookup returns CDR1 SGHTA and CDR2 FQGNSA. The CDR3 here is CASSLGPPSSYNSPLHF. The DNA for the CDR3 is TGTGCCAGCAGCTTAGGTCCACCGAGCTCCTATAATTCACCCCTCCACTTT.

There are many counts of this clonotype. This chain uses TRBV7-6 with TRBJ2-5, with 9 bases matching TRBD1. Per the germline V gene, CDR1 is SGHVS and CDR2 is FNYEAQ. The CDR3 consists of 16 residues. V was clipped by 5 bases and J by 5 bases; unmatched bases: 12. The CDR3 spells CASSEAGTGQKETQYF. The CDR3 DNA sequence: TGTGCCAGCAGCGAAGCCGGGACAGGGCAGAAGGAGACCCAGTACTTC.

The V call is TRBV7-9, the J call TRBJ2-5, with D possibly matching TRBD2 (6 bases). V shed 6 bases and J shed 2 bases, with 16 bases lying between them. CDR3 length: 15 residues. Germline V CDR1 and CDR2: SEHNR, FQNEAQ (reference sequence). The CDR3 bases are TGTGCCAGCAGGTCCTGGGAGGCGGCACAAGAGACCCAGTACTTC. Protein product: CASRSWEAAQETQYF. The full variable domain, with the rest looked up from reference TRBV7-9 and TRBJ2-5, is DTGVSQNPRHKITKRGQNVTFRCDPISEHNRLYWYRQTLGQGPEFLTYFQNEAQLEKSRLLSDRFSAERPKGSFSTLEIQRTEQGDSAMYLCASRSWEAAQETQYFGPGTRLLVL.